Following are 25 T cell receptor beta chains from one sample sequenced in a study of T cells in Graves' hyperthyroidism and ophthalmopathy. From RNA transcripts, TCR beta CDR3 regions were amplified. With the HTBI primer set, the TCR CDR3 went through a first round of RT-PCR. TCRdb re-derived calls from the multiplex PCR reads in MiXCR, one entry per CDR3 protein. Here the sample spans around 300,000 distinct CDR3 sequences, roughly an eighth being singletons. Source material: blood. These receptors originate from a woman aged 40-49 years with Graves' hyperthyroidism.

The chain links TRBV5-1 to TRBJ2-2; TRBD2 agrees at 8 bases. The germline V gene encodes CDR1 SGHRS and CDR2 YFSETQ. Trimming cost V 0 bases and J 0 bases; bases outside gene matches: 1. The CDR3 is made up of 16 amino acids. The CDR3, as DNA: TGCGCCAGCAGCTTGGTACTAGCGGCGAACACCGGGGAGCTGTTTTTT. This encodes CASSLVLAANTGELFF.

The gene calls are TRBV9 and TRBJ2-1, with D possibly being TRBD2 (7 bases). The V and J ends lost 0 bases and 8 bases respectively, with 12 bases between them. This CDR3 spans 14 amino acids. Germline CDR1 SGDLS, CDR2 YYNGEE. The CDR3 region is CASSVVGGGDEQFF. The CDR3 DNA sequence: TGTGCCAGCAGCGTAGTAGGGGGAGGGGATGAGCAGTTCTTC.

The table lists this clonotype with many counts. The chain recombines TRBV28 with TRBJ1-1, with D unclear. There are 15 residues in the CDR3. Per the germline V gene, CDR1 is MDHEN and CDR2 is SYDVKM. Between the trimmed V and J ends, which lost 4 bases and 0 bases, there was a span of 12 bases. The CDR3 sequence is CASSYSKFMNTEAFF. CDR3 DNA sequence: TGTGCCAGCAGTTACAGTAAGTTCATGAACACTGAAGCTTTCTTT.

This clonotype was found many times. The chain employs TRBV20-1 and TRBJ2-3; D is unresolved. CDR1 and CDR2 from the germline V gene are DFQATT and SNEGSKA (reference sequence). The CDR3 loop spans 15 amino acids. The V gene lost 5 bases and the J gene lost 0 bases, with 15 bases spanning the gap. The DNA for the CDR3 is TGCAGTGCTGCCCTTTCGATGGCTAGCACAGATACGCAGTATTTT. This translates into CSAALSMASTDTQYF.

This clonotype was recorded many times. The chain employs TRBV12-3 or TRBV12-4 and TRBJ1-4; possibly TRBD1 for D (6 bases). V lost 4 bases to trimming and J lost 4 bases, with 16 bases between them. CDR3 size: 16 residues. The CDR3 protein is CASSSTQGVNNEKLFF. CDR3 nucleotides: TGTGCCAGCAGTTCTACACAGGGTGTTAATAATGAAAAACTGTTTTTT.

This clonotype was recorded at least ten times. The chain combines TRBV2 with TRBJ1-4, with no clear D. Germline CDR1 is SNHLY and CDR2 is FYNNEI. CDR3 size: 20 residues. The V and J ends lost 6 bases and 0 bases respectively, with 26 bases between them. In DNA, the CDR3 is TGTGCCAGCAGGGTGAACTCGGACGGATACCACTTTGCAACTAATGAAAAACTGTTTTTT. Encoded protein: CASRVNSDGYHFATNEKLFF.

This clonotype was picked up a small number of times. This chain uses TRBV18 with TRBJ1-4, with D possibly TRBD1 on 5 matching bases. The CDR3 loop spans 15 amino acids. The germline V gene encodes CDR1 KGHSH and CDR2 LQKENI. The ends were cut back, 3 bases at V and 8 bases at J, with 16 bases in the middle. CDR3 amino acids: CASSPARLGREKLFF. CDR3 sequence (DNA): TGTGCCAGCTCACCCGCCAGACTGGGACGGGAAAAACTGTTTTTT.

The chain combines TRBV19 with TRBJ1-2; TRBD1 is a possible D gene (5 bases). This CDR3 is 13 amino acids long. CDR1 is LNHDA, CDR2 SQIVND, per germline (reference sequence). Deletions cut 3 bases from V and 5 bases from J, with 10 bases between. This CDR3 reads CASSIGTMYGYTF. The CDR3 DNA reads TGTGCCAGTAGTATCGGGACTATGTATGGCTACACCTTC.

This clonotype was observed a few times. V gene TRBV20-1 combines with J gene TRBJ1-1, with 9 nucleotides matching TRBD1. CDR1 and CDR2 from the germline V gene are DFQATT and SNEGSKA (reference sequence). The ends lost 0 bases at V and 6 bases at J; junction bases unmatched: 5. The CDR3 has 14 residues. The CDR3 coding sequence is TGCAGTGCTAGAGATAGGGACAGGGATGCTGAAGCTTTCTTT. This codes for CSARDRDRDAEAFF.

About this clonotype itself: A much larger clone differs by one base, so this may be a read error. The gene calls are TRBV19 and TRBJ1-1; 7 bases map to TRBD1. The CDR3 has 14 amino acids. In germline, CDR1 is LNHDA, CDR2 SQIVND (reference sequence). The CDR3: CASSQLRGNIEAFF. The CDR3, as DNA: TGTGCCAGTAGTCAACTCAGGGGGAACATTGAAGCTTTCTTT.

This clonotype showed up many times. The V and J genes are TRBV12-3 or TRBV12-4 and TRBJ2-3, with D possibly matching TRBD2 (6 bases). The CDR3 is 15 residues long. The V gene lost 3 bases and the J gene lost 2 bases, with 12 bases spanning the gap. Here the CDR3 reads CASSFSASATDTQYF. The CDR3 DNA follows: TGTGCCAGCAGTTTCTCGGCTAGCGCCACAGATACGCAGTATTTT.

This clonotype was detected ten times or more. This chain connects TRBV28 to TRBJ1-5; TRBD1 aligns across 8 bases. The V segment lost 7 bases and the J segment 3 bases; nucleotides outside the gene matches: 11. Germline-derived CDR1 and CDR2 are MDHEN and SYDVKM. The CDR3 covers 16 residues. For the CDR3, the DNA is TGTGCCAGCAAGGGAATTGGACAGGGACCCAATCAGCCCCAGCATTTT. This translates into CASKGIGQGPNQPQHF.

The chain has TRBV18 and TRBJ2-7, with TRBD2 matching 13 bases. CDR1 is KGHSH, CDR2 LQKENI, per germline. This CDR3 contains 17 residues. The V segment lost 2 bases and the J segment 1 base; nucleotides outside the gene matches: 5. The CDR3 DNA reads as TGTGCCAGCTCACCAAGCGGACTAGCGGGAGATTCCTACGAGCAGTACTTC. Translated: CASSPSGLAGDSYEQYF.

This clonotype was seen a few times. The rearrangement links TRBV7-9 to TRBJ1-2; D unclear. The CDR3 is 11 amino acids. Germline assignment: CDR1 SEHNR and CDR2 FQNEAQ (reference sequence). V was trimmed by 7 bases and J by 8 bases, leaving 11 bases between them. CDR3 sequence (DNA): TGTGCCAGCACCCGATCAGAGGGCTACACCTTC. Protein: CASTRSEGYTF.

This clonotype was detected a few times. The chain is built from TRBV4-1 and TRBJ2-1, with no clear D. Between the trimmed V and J ends, which lost 4 bases and 6 bases, there was a span of 10 bases. Germline V gene lookup returns CDR1 MGHRA and CDR2 YSYEKL. The CDR3 runs to 13 residues. The CDR3 bases are TGCGCCAGCAGCCTATACATAGCCAATGAGCAGTTCTTC. Its translation: CASSLYIANEQFF.

This clonotype was seen at least ten times. V gene TRBV6-1 combines with J gene TRBJ2-1; 10 bases are shared with TRBD1. The CDR3 covers 14 residues. V was pared by 8 bases and J by 7 bases, with 8 bases of the junction left unmatched. The germline gives CDR1 MNHNS, CDR2 SASEGT. CDR3 DNA sequence: TGTGCCAGCGGGGGGACAGGGGAGGGGAATGAGCAGTTCTTC. Its protein is CASGGTGEGNEQFF.

There are a few counts of this clonotype. CDR3 region: CAAHRRSPYEQYF. CDR3 in DNA: TGTGCCGCCCACAGACGGAGCCCCTACGAGCAGTACTTC. This chain connects TRBV6-1 to TRBJ2-7; D gene uncertain. The ends were cut back, 11 bases at V and 2 bases at J, with 16 bases in the middle. Germline assignment: CDR1 MNHNS and CDR2 SASEGT. The CDR3 spans 13 residues.

The rearrangement joins TRBV19 to TRBJ1-5; D call uncertain. Trimming pared 5 bases from V and 0 bases from J, leaving 11 bases between. Germline V gives CDR1 LNHDA, CDR2 SQIVND (reference sequence). CDR3 length equals 15 residues. The CDR3 loop reads CASSWVLDSNQPQHF. In DNA form, the CDR3 reads TGTGCCAGTAGTTGGGTTCTCGATAGCAATCAGCCCCAGCATTTT.

This clonotype has ten or more counts. The rearrangement joins TRBV29-1 to TRBJ1-1; possibly TRBD1 for D (5 bases). Trimming cost V 7 bases and J 5 bases, with 14 bases left between them. Germline V gives CDR1 SQVTM, CDR2 ANQGSEA. CDR3 length equals 12 residues. The CDR3 DNA follows: TGCAGCGGTAAGGGCCCAGGGACTGAAGCTTTCTTT. Amino acid sequence: CSGKGPGTEAFF.

The sample holds many counts of this clonotype. The J gene is TRBJ2-1, the V gene TRBV20-1; 15 nucleotides match TRBD2. The CDR3 is made up of 15 amino acids. Germline CDR1 reads DFQATT; CDR2 reads SNEGSKA (reference sequence). Losses at the gene ends were 5 bases for V and 9 bases for J; bases not matched to a gene: 8. DNA of the CDR3: TGCAGTGCTGAGACCGGGACTAGCGGGGGGATTGAGCAGTTCTTC. This sequence encodes CSAETGTSGGIEQFF.

This clonotype was counted many times. CDR3 nucleotides: TGTGCCAGCAGTACAGGGGGAAGAGCTAACTATGGCTACACCTTC. Protein: CASSTGGRANYGYTF. The genes are TRBV9 and TRBJ1-2, with 8 bases fitting TRBD1. This CDR3 has 15 residues. Unmatched junction bases numbered 6, after V lost 5 bases and J lost 0 bases. The V gene's germline CDR1 is SGDLS and CDR2 YYNGEE.

Ten or more counts support this clonotype. V is TRBV19 and J is TRBJ1-1, with D tentatively TRBD1 (6 bases). CDR3 length equals 11 residues. Trimming took off 3 bases at V and 7 bases at J, with 6 bases between the two ends. Germline lookup yields CDR1 LNHDA and CDR2 SQIVND (reference sequence). Written as DNA, the CDR3 is TGTGCCAGTAGTATGGACAGTGAAGCTTTCTTT. This sequence encodes CASSMDSEAFF.

This clonotype was picked up many times. The chain joins TRBV18 to TRBJ1-1; D ambiguous. Germline V lookup: CDR1 KGHSH, CDR2 LQKENI. V was pared by 3 bases and J by 6 bases, with 11 bases between. The CDR3 spans 13 residues. The CDR3 sequence: CASSPSGFSEAFF. The CDR3 DNA sequence: TGTGCCAGCTCACCCTCGGGTTTCTCTGAAGCTTTCTTT.

The rearrangement uses TRBV7-9 and TRBJ2-3, with D possibly matching TRBD1 (6 bases). Germline-derived CDR1 and CDR2 are SEHNR and FQNEAQ (reference sequence). The CDR3 is 16 amino acids. Trimming shortened V by 6 bases and J by 1 base, and 17 bases separated the two germline ends. DNA of the CDR3: TGTGCCAGCAGGCCTCGTCCGGGACAACGCACAGATACGCAGTATTTT. Residues: CASRPRPGQRTDTQYF.

This clonotype was counted at least ten times. V and J are TRBV27 and TRBJ2-7; 9 bases align to TRBD1. The CDR3 contains 15 residues. In germline, CDR1 is MNHEY, CDR2 SMNVEV (reference sequence). V gave up 5 bases and J gave up 5 bases; unmatched junction bases: 10. CDR3 in amino acids: CASSPTYRGQNEQYF. The DNA for the CDR3 is TGTGCCAGCAGTCCGACGTACAGGGGGCAAAACGAGCAGTACTTC.